This is a list of T cell receptor beta chains from one sample in a study of blood T cell repertoires in COVID-19. TCRdb's copy holds only in-frame clones and misses some; the assay was immunoSEQ multiplex PCR. The table has around 38,000 clones, around 86% seen once. Sequencing input: peripheral blood. Receptor source: a man in his sixties or seventies with acute or convalescent COVID-19. CDR3s include the opening cysteine and the closing phenylalanine or tryptophan. Fields, in order: D gene, clone size, V gene, J gene, CDR3 protein, CDR3 DNA. D genes are given only for firm matches. For some rows the clone size is stated as once, few or many, or as a class when expanded; others skip it.

D: TRBD2
size: few
V: TRBV4-1
J: TRBJ2-7
CDR3: CASSQDPSGKNEQYF
DNA: TGCGCCAGCAGCCAAGACCCTAGCGGGAAAAACGAGCAGTACTTC

D: TRBD2
size: NA
V: TRBV4-2
J: TRBJ2-7
CDR3: CASSQESLAGFYEQYF
DNA: TGTGCCAGCAGCCAGGAGTCACTAGCGGGCTTCTACGAGCAGTACTTC

D: TRBD2
size: NA
V: TRBV18
J: TRBJ2-5
CDR3: CASSLLAAETQYF
DNA: TGTGCCAGCTCGCTACTAGCGGCGGAGACCCAGTACTTC

D: TRBD2
size: NA
V: TRBV5-1
J: TRBJ2-2
CDR3: CASSLLERGFTGELFF
DNA: TGCGCCAGCAGCCTACTTGAGCGGGGATTTACCGGGGAGCTGTTTTTT

D: NA
size: once
V: TRBV28
J: TRBJ1-4
CDR3: CASTLLGQGGKLFF
DNA: TGTGCCAGCACCCTCCTGGGGCAGGGAGGAAAACTGTTTTTT

D: TRBD2
size: NA
V: TRBV7-3
J: TRBJ2-5
CDR3: CASSLGLAGVETQYF
DNA: TGTGCCAGCAGCCTCGGACTAGCGGGAGTAGAGACCCAGTACTTC

D: NA
size: few
V: TRBV9
J: TRBJ1-1
CDR3: CASSVAGPTEAFF
DNA: TGTGCCAGCAGCGTGGCAGGGCCCACTGAAGCTTTCTTT

D: NA
size: few
V: TRBV7-2
J: TRBJ1-5
CDR3: CASSLARSNQPQHF
DNA: TGTGCCAGCAGCTTAGCGCGCAGCAATCAGCCCCAGCATTTT

D: NA
size: NA
V: TRBV5-4
J: TRBJ2-6
CDR3: CASGAPRAGANVLTF
DNA: TGTGCCAGCGGGGCGCCTCGGGCTGGGGCCAACGTCCTGACTTTC

D: NA
size: NA
V: TRBV2
J: TRBJ1-6
CDR3: CASTGSRNSPLHF
DNA: TGTGCCAGCACAGGGTCGAGGAATTCACCCCTCCACTTT

D: NA
size: NA
V: TRBV5-5
J: TRBJ2-7
CDR3: CASSSSYEQYF
DNA: TGTGCCAGCAGCTCATCCTACGAGCAGTACTTC

D: NA
size: NA
V: TRBV19
J: TRBJ1-5
CDR3: CASTINSGSAQPQHF
DNA: TGTGCCAGTACCATTAATTCGGGTTCGGCTCAGCCCCAGCATTTT

D: NA
size: NA
V: TRBV9
J: TRBJ1-4
CDR3: CASSARDTSNEKLFF
DNA: TGTGCCAGCAGCGCCCGGGACACTTCTAATGAAAAACTGTTTTTT

D: NA
size: few
V: TRBV12-3/TRBV12-4
J: TRBJ1-1
CDR3: CASSLMAGGAFF
DNA: TGTGCCAGCAGTTTAATGGCGGGCGGAGCTTTCTTT

D: NA
size: NA
V: TRBV4-2
J: TRBJ1-1
CDR3: CASSQDSQSRVGKNTEAFF
DNA: TGTGCCAGCAGCCAAGATAGTCAGTCGAGGGTGGGAAAGAACACTGAAGCTTTCTTT

D: NA
size: once
V: TRBV24-1
J: TRBJ1-2
CDR3: CATSESVNYGYTF
DNA: TGTGCCACCAGTGAATCCGTGAACTATGGCTACACCTTC

D: NA
size: NA
V: TRBV7-2
J: TRBJ2-3
CDR3: CASSFGSIGDTQYF
DNA: TGTGCCAGCAGCTTCGGGAGTATTGGGGATACGCAGTATTTT

D: TRBD1
size: few
V: TRBV30
J: TRBJ1-1
CDR3: CAWGFDRGITEAFF
DNA: TGTGCCTGGGGATTTGACAGGGGGATTACTGAAGCTTTCTTT

D: NA
size: NA
V: TRBV5-1
J: TRBJ1-2
CDR3: CASSESGNYGYTF
DNA: TGCGCCAGCAGCGAGTCAGGGAACTATGGCTACACCTTC

D: TRBD1
size: NA
V: TRBV7-2
J: TRBJ2-7
CDR3: CASSLGQGSSYEQYF
DNA: TGTGCCAGCAGCTTAGGACAGGGGAGCTCCTACGAGCAGTACTTC

D: TRBD2
size: once
V: TRBV18
J: TRBJ2-5
CDR3: CASSSGGAETQYF
DNA: TGTGCCAGCTCGAGCGGGGGGGCGGAGACCCAGTACTTC

D: NA
size: NA
V: TRBV11-2
J: TRBJ1-4
CDR3: CASSLGPTNEKLFF
DNA: TGTGCCAGCAGCTTAGGGCCCACTAATGAAAAACTGTTTTTT

D: TRBD1
size: NA
V: TRBV6-5
J: TRBJ1-2
CDR3: CASSMDRNYGYTF
DNA: TGTGCCAGCAGTATGGACAGGAATTATGGCTACACCTTC

D: NA
size: NA
V: TRBV28
J: TRBJ1-5
CDR3: CASRVQIQPQHF
DNA: TGTGCCAGCAGGGTCCAGATTCAGCCCCAGCATTTT

D: NA
size: NA
V: TRBV27
J: TRBJ1-2
CDR3: CASSFSRDSVRGYTF
DNA: TGTGCCAGCAGTTTTTCGCGGGATAGTGTACGGGGCTACACCTTC

D: TRBD1
size: NA
V: TRBV28
J: TRBJ1-2
CDR3: CASSWDRTSYGYTF
DNA: TGTGCCAGCAGTTGGGACAGGACTAGCTATGGCTACACCTTC

D: TRBD1
size: NA
V: TRBV5-5
J: TRBJ1-4
CDR3: CASSPGQGKEKLFF
DNA: TGTGCCAGCAGCCCCGGACAGGGGAAAGAAAAACTGTTTTTT

D: TRBD2
size: few
V: TRBV7-9
J: TRBJ2-1
CDR3: CASSSPGGTNEQFF
DNA: TGTGCCAGCAGCTCCCCGGGAGGAACGAATGAGCAGTTCTTC

D: NA
size: few
V: TRBV5-4
J: TRBJ1-1
CDR3: CASSTRTVGNTEAFF
DNA: TGTGCCAGCAGTACTAGGACAGTAGGGAACACTGAAGCTTTCTTT

D: TRBD1
size: NA
V: TRBV7-9
J: TRBJ1-1
CDR3: CASSETGVEAFF
DNA: TGTGCCAGCAGCGAGACAGGGGTTGAAGCTTTCTTT

D: NA
size: NA
V: TRBV28
J: TRBJ1-6
CDR3: CASRGTPGNSPLHF
DNA: TGTGCCAGCAGGGGGACTCCCGGGAATTCACCCCTCCACTTT

D: NA
size: NA
V: TRBV3-1/TRBV3-2
J: TRBJ2-1
CDR3: CASSQRGRVYNEQFF
DNA: TGTGCCAGCAGCCAAAGGGGCAGGGTCTACAATGAGCAGTTCTTC

D: TRBD1
size: NA
V: TRBV19
J: TRBJ1-6
CDR3: CASSMWTGENSPLHF
DNA: TGTGCCAGTAGTATGTGGACAGGGGAAAATTCACCCCTCCACTTT

D: NA
size: NA
V: TRBV10-1
J: TRBJ1-1
CDR3: CASSDGGGSTEAFF
DNA: TGCGCCAGTTCTGATGGGGGCGGAAGCACTGAAGCTTTCTTT

D: NA
size: NA
V: TRBV27
J: TRBJ1-1
CDR3: CASSLYGGTEAFF
DNA: TGTGCCAGCAGTTTATATGGGGGGACTGAAGCTTTCTTT

D: NA
size: NA
V: TRBV24-1
J: TRBJ2-3
CDR3: CATSDFRGASTDTQYF
DNA: TGTGCCACCAGTGATTTTCGGGGGGCTAGCACAGATACGCAGTATTTT